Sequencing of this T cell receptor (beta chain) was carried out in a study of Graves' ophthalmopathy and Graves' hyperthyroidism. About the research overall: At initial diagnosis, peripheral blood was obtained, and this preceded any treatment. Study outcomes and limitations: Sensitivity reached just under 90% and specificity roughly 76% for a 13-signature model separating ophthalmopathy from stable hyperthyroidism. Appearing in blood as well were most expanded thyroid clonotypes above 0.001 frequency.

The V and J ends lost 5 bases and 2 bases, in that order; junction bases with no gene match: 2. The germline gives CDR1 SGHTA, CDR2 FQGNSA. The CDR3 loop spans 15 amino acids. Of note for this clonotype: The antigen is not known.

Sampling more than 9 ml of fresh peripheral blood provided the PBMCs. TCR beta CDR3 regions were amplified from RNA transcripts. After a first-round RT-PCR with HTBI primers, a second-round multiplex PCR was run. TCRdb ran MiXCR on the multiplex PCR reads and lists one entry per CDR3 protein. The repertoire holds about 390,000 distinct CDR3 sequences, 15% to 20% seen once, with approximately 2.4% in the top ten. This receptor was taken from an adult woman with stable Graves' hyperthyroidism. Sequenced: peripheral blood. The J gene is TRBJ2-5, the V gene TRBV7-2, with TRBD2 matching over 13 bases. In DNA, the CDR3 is TGTGCCAGCAGCACGACTAGCGGGAGGCAAGAGACCCAGTACTTC. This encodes CASSTTSGRQETQYF.